These 31 T cell receptor beta chains originate from one sample sequenced in a study of T cell repertoires in cytomegalovirus infection. For these TCRs, the target antigens are not known. From the reads, TCRdb called clonotypes with MiXCR, one entry per CDR3 protein. The data contain about 830,000 distinct CDR3 sequences, about 31% of them singletons. This sample comprised cultured CD8+ T cells from PBMCs, obtained from culture after CMV antigen stimulation. These receptors were obtained from a human donor in good health (CMV status not recorded). Some clones in this sample may be carry-over from other donors' samples.

The CDR3 DNA follows: TGCAGTGCTAGAGTAGAGATAGTAGAGTTCTATGGCTACACCTTC. This codes for CSARVEIVEFYGYTF. The genes are TRBV20-1 and TRBJ1-2, with unresolved D. Deletions cut 1 base from V and 4 bases from J, with 16 bases between. CDR1 and CDR2 (germline): DFQATT, SNEGSKA (reference sequence). The CDR3 runs to 15 residues.

This clonotype was found many times. The chain employs TRBV11-2 and TRBJ1-1, with 9 positions matching TRBD1. Trimming at V came to 8 bases and at J to 5 bases, leaving 9 bases not matched to a gene. Germline CDR1 and CDR2: SGHAT and FQNNGV. The CDR3 runs to 14 residues. CDR3 DNA sequence: TGTGCCAGCCGACTTTGGGACAGGGAAACTGAAGCTTTCTTT. Translating it yields CASRLWDRETEAFF. Full variable domain (outside the CDR3, taken from reference TRBV11-2 and TRBJ1-1): EAGVAQSPRYKIIEKRQSVAFWCNPISGHATLYWYQQILGQGPKLLIQFQNNGVVDDSQLPKDRFSAERLKGVDSTLKIQPAKLEDSAVYLCASRLWDRETEAFFGQGTRLTVV.

This clonotype was counted a few times. The J gene is TRBJ2-7, the V gene TRBV7-2; 9 bases map to TRBD1. This CDR3 spans 15 amino acids. Germline V gives CDR1 SGHTA, CDR2 FQGNSA. J lost 0 bases, V lost 5 bases, and 5 bases had no gene match. The CDR3 loop reads CASSIGTGYSYEQYF. The CDR3 DNA is TGTGCCAGCAGCATCGGGACAGGGTACTCCTACGAGCAGTACTTC.

V and J are TRBV2 and TRBJ1-1; tentative D call: TRBD1 (5 bases). Looked up from germline, CDR1 is SNHLY and CDR2 is FYNNEI. Trimming stripped 8 bases from V and 5 bases from J, with 12 bases between. CDR3 length: 12 amino acids. The CDR3 nucleotides read TGTGCCAGCCCGAGGGGCTCGACTGAAGCTTTCTTT. It codes for CASPRGSTEAFF.

The chain couples TRBV6-1 to TRBJ1-5, with D tentatively TRBD1 (6 bases). CDR1 and CDR2 from the germline V gene are MNHNS and SASEGT. V lost 2 bases, J lost 6 bases, and 11 bases lay in between. The CDR3 has 14 amino acids. Here the CDR3 reads CASSERGSGQPQHF. The CDR3 DNA reads as TGTGCCAGCAGTGAAAGGGGGAGCGGTCAGCCCCAGCATTTT.

The rearrangement joins TRBV12-3 or TRBV12-4 to TRBJ2-3; the match to TRBD1 covers 9 bases. This CDR3 has 16 residues. J lost 3 bases, V lost 3 bases, and 7 bases had no gene match. DNA for the CDR3: TGTGCCAGCAGTTTTGGATGGGGACAGGGAACAGATACGCAGTATTTT. Translating it yields CASSFGWGQGTDTQYF.

The genes are TRBV29-1 and TRBJ2-7, with D tentatively TRBD1 (5 bases). CDR3 size: 13 residues. Germline CDR1 and CDR2: SQVTM and ANQGSEA. The ends were cut back, 5 bases at V and 2 bases at J, with 13 bases in the middle. The CDR3 coding sequence is TGCAGCGTTTACTGGCAGACAGCCTACGAGCAGTACTTC. Protein: CSVYWQTAYEQYF.

This clonotype was counted a few times. The chain uses TRBV12-3 or TRBV12-4 and TRBJ1-5; D is uncertain. The V end lost 3 bases, the J end lost 2 bases, and 11 bases lay between the germline ends. The CDR3 sequence is 15 residues long. CDR3 amino acids: CASSFNGVGNQPQHF. The CDR3 nucleotides are TGTGCCAGCAGTTTCAACGGGGTTGGCAATCAGCCCCAGCATTTT.

V gene TRBV20-1 combines with J gene TRBJ2-7; tentatively, D is TRBD1 (5 bases). This CDR3 spans 14 amino acids. Germline values: CDR1 DFQATT, CDR2 SNEGSKA (reference sequence). Trimming removed 0 bases at V and 0 bases at J, with 9 bases between. CDR3 DNA: TGCAGTGCTAGAGACCGACAGTTCTCCTACGAGCAGTACTTC. This gives the protein CSARDRQFSYEQYF.

This clonotype was detected only a few times. The rearrangement links TRBV24-1 to TRBJ1-2; D perhaps matches TRBD1 (5 bases). CDR3 length equals 12 residues. Germline lookup yields CDR1 KGHDR and CDR2 SFDVKD. Deletions cut 7 bases from V and 9 bases from J, with 14 bases between. CDR3 sequence: CATSQGEGRYTF. In nucleotides, the CDR3 is TGTGCCACCAGCCAGGGAGAGGGACGCTACACCTTC.

This clonotype has a count of ten or more. V usage is TRBV7-2 and J usage is TRBJ2-1; 7 bases match TRBD2. V was pared by 5 bases and J by 3 bases, with 7 bases of the junction left unmatched. This CDR3 has 15 amino acids. Germline assignment: CDR1 SGHTA and CDR2 FQGNSA. CDR3 residues: CASSAAGVYYNEQFF. CDR3 bases: TGTGCCAGCAGCGCGGCGGGGGTATACTACAATGAGCAGTTCTTC.

This clonotype was detected only a few times. V usage is TRBV7-6 and J usage is TRBJ2-4, with TRBD2 matching over 7 bases. Unmatched junction bases numbered 12, after V lost 5 bases and J lost 5 bases. The germline V gene has CDR1 SGHVS and CDR2 FNYEAQ. This CDR3 region has 16 residues. The DNA of the CDR3 is TGTGCCAGCAGCCACCCCCTTGGGGGGGGGGAAAACATTCAGTACTTC. Protein sequence: CASSHPLGGGENIQYF.

The chain recombines TRBV20-1 with TRBJ2-3, with TRBD2 as a possible D gene (5 bases). V was trimmed by 5 bases and J by 1 base, leaving 7 bases between them. This CDR3 contains 12 residues. Germline values: CDR1 DFQATT, CDR2 SNEGSKA (reference sequence). The chain's CDR3 is CSAHGGTDTQYF. CDR3 sequence (DNA): TGCAGTGCTCACGGGGGCACAGATACGCAGTATTTT.

This rearrangement joins TRBV24-1 to TRBJ2-1; perhaps TRBD2 as D (6 bases). V dropped 3 bases and J dropped 3 bases, with 8 bases sitting between them. Germline values: CDR1 KGHDR, CDR2 SFDVKD. The CDR3 length is 14 residues. CDR3 amino acids: CATSDREVYNEQFF. The CDR3 DNA is TGTGCCACCAGTGATAGGGAGGTCTACAATGAGCAGTTCTTC.

J is TRBJ2-1 and V is TRBV6-1; TRBD1 or TRBD2 may be the D gene (5 bases each). Between the trimmed V and J ends, which lost 2 bases and 0 bases, there was a span of 11 bases. The CDR3 spans 16 residues. Germline values: CDR1 MNHNS, CDR2 SASEGT. CDR3 loop: CASSEWQGVSYNEQFF. As DNA, the CDR3 is TGTGCCAGCAGTGAATGGCAGGGAGTCTCCTACAATGAGCAGTTCTTC.

The chain uses TRBV6-5 and TRBJ2-1, with D possibly matching TRBD1 (5 bases). The germline CDR1 and CDR2 sequences are MNHEY and SVGAGI. The ends were cut back, 0 bases at V and 6 bases at J, with 12 bases in the middle. The CDR3 spans 15 residues. The CDR3 reads CASSYSGQWGNEQFF. The CDR3 nucleotides are TGTGCCAGCAGTTACTCTGGACAATGGGGCAATGAGCAGTTCTTC.

This clonotype was observed a few times. The rearrangement joins TRBV7-9 to TRBJ2-1; a possible D gene is TRBD2 (5 bases). Trimming cost V 5 bases and J 10 bases, with 12 bases left between them. Germline V gene data show CDR1 as SEHNR and CDR2 as FQNEAQ (reference sequence). This CDR3 contains 12 residues. The CDR3 DNA is TGTGCCAGCAGCCTACTAGAGAAAGAGCAGTTCTTC. It is translated as CASSLLEKEQFF.

The V gene is TRBV6-2 or TRBV6-3, the J gene TRBJ1-2, with D possibly being TRBD1 (6 bases). This CDR3 has 17 residues. Trimming removed 0 bases from V and 6 bases from J, with 20 bases in between. Germline CDR1 and CDR2: MNHEY and SVGEGT. The CDR3 nucleotides are TGTGCCAGCAGTTACTCGATATCGGCTGACAGGTCGGATGGCTACACCTTC. Its protein product is CASSYSISADRSDGYTF.

As concerns this clonotype: A read error may be the cause here, since a much bigger clone is one base away. The rearrangement uses TRBV7-3 and TRBJ2-1; unclear D gene. This CDR3 is built from 13 residues. Germline values: CDR1 SGHTA, CDR2 FQGTGA. CDR3 nucleotide sequence: TGTGCCAACAGCTTGGACCCTCCTTCGGAGCAGTTCTTC. This gives the protein CANSLDPPSEQFF.

The genes are TRBV6-6 and TRBJ1-4; TRBD1 matches at 8 bases. J was trimmed by 8 bases and V by 3 bases; bases with no gene match: 8. Germline CDR1 MNHNY, CDR2 SVGAGI (reference sequence). This CDR3 is 15 amino acids long. CDR3 nucleotide sequence: TGTGCCAGCAGTTATTTTGGACAGGGTGGGGAAAAACTGTTTTTT. It translates to CASSYFGQGGEKLFF.

J is TRBJ1-1 and V is TRBV7-4; tentative D call: TRBD1 (6 bases). This CDR3 region has 16 residues. Germline V gene lookup returns CDR1 SGHVT and CDR2 SQSDAQ. V lost 3 bases and J lost 3, with 17 bases in between. The chain's CDR3 is CASSLAGAVYDTEAFF. The CDR3 nucleotides read TGTGCCAGCAGCTTGGCGGGGGCCGTATACGACACTGAAGCTTTCTTT. Full variable domain (missing parts from reference TRBV7-4 and TRBJ1-1): GAGVSQSPRYKVAKRGRDVALRCDSISGHVTLYWYRQTLGQGSEVLTYSQSDAQRDKSGRPSGRFSAERPERSVSTLKIQRTEQGDSAVYLCASSLAGAVYDTEAFFGQGTRLTVV.

The chain has TRBV27 and TRBJ1-4; no clear D gene. The CDR3 runs to 14 residues. Trimming left V 3 bases short and J 0 bases short, with 5 bases between. Germline V gene sequence: CDR1 MNHEY, CDR2 SMNVEV (reference sequence). CDR3 protein: CASSFGTTNEKLFF. The CDR3, as DNA: TGTGCCAGCAGTTTCGGTACAACTAATGAAAAACTGTTTTTT.

This clonotype was detected a few times. The chain joins TRBV2 to TRBJ2-7; D is unclear. The length of the CDR3 is 12 residues. Germline values: CDR1 SNHLY, CDR2 FYNNEI. The V end lost 7 bases, the J end lost 0 bases, and 7 bases lay between the germline ends. Here the CDR3 reads CASKGYSYEQYF. CDR3 DNA: TGTGCCAGCAAGGGCTACTCCTACGAGCAGTACTTC. Using reference TRBV2 and TRBJ2-7 for the parts outside the CDR3, the full variable domain is EPEVTQTPSHQVTQMGQEVILRCVPISNHLYFYWYRQILGQKVEFLVSFYNNEISEKSEIFDDQFSVERPDGSNFTLKIRSTKLEDSAMYFCASKGYSYEQYFGPGTRLTVT.

V gene TRBV7-9 combines with J gene TRBJ2-1; unclear D gene. This CDR3 is 12 amino acids long. Germline V lookup: CDR1 SEHNR, CDR2 FQNEAQ (reference sequence). Trimming took 5 bases from V and 8 from J, leaving 10 bases between them. The CDR3 here is CASSPFPDEQFF. The CDR3 nucleotides are TGTGCCAGCAGCCCTTTCCCCGATGAGCAGTTCTTC.

The chain combines TRBV7-3 with TRBJ2-3; 9 positions match TRBD2. V lost 5 bases to trimming and J lost 0 bases; unmatched junction nucleotides: 6. The CDR3 runs 16 residues. The germline V gene encodes CDR1 SGHTA and CDR2 FQGTGA. The CDR3 nucleotides are TGTGCCAGCAGCCCGGGACTAGCTTCTAGCACAGATACGCAGTATTTT. This gives the protein CASSPGLASSTDTQYF.

The chain couples TRBV7-3 to TRBJ2-1; D ambiguous. In germline, CDR1 is SGHTA, CDR2 FQGTGA. The V end was cut by 7 bases, the J end by 0 bases, with 13 bases between. This CDR3 spans 15 amino acids. CDR3 bases: TGTGCCAGCAACCCAGACGGCAGCTCCTACAATGAGCAGTTCTTC. This sequence encodes CASNPDGSSYNEQFF.

This clonotype has more than one count but fewer than ten. The J gene is TRBJ2-1, the V gene TRBV27; 9 nucleotides align to TRBD2. Germline CDR1 reads MNHEY; CDR2 reads SMNVEV (reference sequence). V gave up 5 bases and J gave up 13 bases; unmatched junction bases: 12. The CDR3 is made up of 14 amino acids. CDR3 sequence reads: CASSSWLAGNGQFF. The CDR3 DNA reads as TGTGCCAGCAGTAGTTGGCTAGCGGGGAACGGACAGTTCTTC.

V usage is TRBV6-5 and J usage is TRBJ2-3, with D tentatively TRBD1 (6 bases). The CDR3 consists of 16 residues. Germline CDR1 MNHEY, CDR2 SVGAGI. The V gene lost 0 bases and the J gene lost 1 base, with 11 bases spanning the gap. In DNA form, the CDR3 reads TGTGCCAGCAGTTACTCCCCAAGACAGGGCACAGATACGCAGTATTTT. Translation: CASSYSPRQGTDTQYF.

The chain joins TRBV12-3 or TRBV12-4 to TRBJ1-2; D is possibly TRBD1 (6 bases). The CDR3 extends over 14 amino acids. Between the trimmed V and J ends, which lost 1 base and 4 bases, there was a span of 10 bases. The CDR3 nucleotides read TGTGCCAGCAGTTTAGGCAGGACAGTCTATGGCTACACCTTC. Protein sequence: CASSLGRTVYGYTF.

The V call is TRBV12-3 or TRBV12-4, the J call TRBJ1-1; 8 bases agree with TRBD1. The CDR3 totals 13 residues. V lost 6 bases, J lost 7 bases, and 7 bases stayed unmatched. CDR3 in amino acids: CASRGQGACEAFF. Written as DNA, the CDR3 is TGTGCCAGCAGAGGACAGGGCGCATGTGAAGCTTTCTTT.

The genes are TRBV6-5 and TRBJ2-4, with D possibly matching TRBD2 (5 bases). The CDR3 runs to 15 residues. CDR1 and CDR2 (germline): MNHEY, SVGAGI. V lost 0 bases to trimming and J lost 0 bases, with 6 bases between them. The CDR3 sequence: CASSYSGLAKNIQYF. The CDR3 bases are TGTGCCAGCAGTTACTCCGGACTAGCCAAAAACATTCAGTACTTC.